The text below deals with one T cell receptor (beta chain). What it binds is not known. The data are from a study of cytomegalovirus exposure and HLA in healthy donors. PCR used 60 Vbeta primers and 13 Jbeta primers. Sequenced by immunoSEQ multiplex PCR; TCRdb stores in-frame clones only, minus some. The sample holds some 99,000 clones; 81% are singletons and the top ten take around 2.2%. Donors in the study were healthy people who gave bone marrow. The CDR3 is 15 amino acids. Deletions cut 1 base from V and 5 bases from J, with 12 bases between. In germline, CDR1 is SGHVS, CDR2 FQNEAQ. Study-level results: Most sequenced TCRs were rare (though some public TCRs occurred in many donors).

The source material was PBMCs. The origin of this receptor is a woman in her twenties or thirties in good health and CMV-seronegative. The chain employs TRBV7-8 and TRBJ2-1, with a possible D match to TRBD2 (6 bases). CDR3 loop: CASSLVAGINNEQFF. CDR3 bases: TGTGCCAGCAGCTTAGTTGCGGGAATTAACAATGAGCAGTTCTTC. Supplemented by reference TRBV7-8 and TRBJ2-1, the full variable domain reads GAGVSQSPRYKVAKRGQDVALRCDPISGHVSLFWYQQALGQGPEFLTYFQNEAQLDKSGLPSDRFFAERPEGSVSTLKIQRTQQEDSAVYLCASSLVAGINNEQFFGPGTRLTVL.